The TCR beta chain described here comes from a study of T and B cells in COVID-19 patients. Study details: At median age approximately 36 years, recovered patients were younger than active-infection patients at just over 65. Of under 25 active-infection patients, over 9 were critically ill with mechanical ventilation or extracorporeal membrane oxygenation.

BIOMED2 TRB-A/B primer pools were used in multiplex TRB PCR. MiXCR, applied by TCRdb to the multiplex PCR reads, yields one record per CDR3 protein. The sample lists 4,500 to 5,500 distinct CDR3 sequences; 27% were seen once. From blood, about 240-550 ng of genomic DNA served as TRB template. In this sample, this clonotype is medium-sized. Its target is unknown. Deletions cut 6 bases from V and 2 bases from J, with 10 bases between. The CDR3 has 14 amino acids. Germline CDR1 reads WNHNN; CDR2 reads SYGVQD (reference sequence). Study-wide results and caveats: Early severe-case samples and blood from mildly ill patients during symptoms were in short supply. Highly clonal in active COVID-19, TRB repertoires exceeded healthy-donor diversity and richness at recovery.

This TCR was sampled from a human donor with active COVID-19. This sequence joins TRBV10-1 and TRBJ2-2; tentative D call: TRBD1 (7 bases). Source material: blood. The CDR3 DNA follows: TGCGCCAGCAGGCGGGACAGTAACACCGGGGAGCTGTTTTTT. This codes for CASRRDSNTGELFF.